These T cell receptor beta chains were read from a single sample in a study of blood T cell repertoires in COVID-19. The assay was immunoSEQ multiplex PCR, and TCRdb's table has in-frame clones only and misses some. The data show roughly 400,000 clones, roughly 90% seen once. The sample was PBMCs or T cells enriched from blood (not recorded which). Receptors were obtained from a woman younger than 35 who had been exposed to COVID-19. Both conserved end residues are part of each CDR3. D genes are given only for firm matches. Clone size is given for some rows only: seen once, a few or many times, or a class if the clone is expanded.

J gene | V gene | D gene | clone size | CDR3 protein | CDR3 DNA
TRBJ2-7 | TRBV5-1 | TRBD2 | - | CASSPDWLADAYEQYF | TGCGCCAGCAGCCCGGATTGGCTAGCGGATGCCTACGAGCAGTACTTC
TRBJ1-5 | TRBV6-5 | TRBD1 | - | CASRGQGAVNQPQHF | TGTGCCAGCAGGGGACAGGGGGCCGTTAATCAGCCCCAGCATTTT
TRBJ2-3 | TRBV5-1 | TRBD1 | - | CASSLGDRGADTQYF | TGCGCCAGCAGCTTGGGGGACAGGGGTGCCGATACGCAGTATTTT
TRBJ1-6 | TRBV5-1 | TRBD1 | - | CATSRDSLSPLHF | TGCGCCACCTCTCGGGACAGCCTTTCACCCCTCCACTTT
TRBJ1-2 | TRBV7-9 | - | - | CASSATPYGGYTF | TGTGCCAGCAGCGCCACCCCCTACGGTGGCTACACCTTC
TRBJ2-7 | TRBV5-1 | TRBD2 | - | CASRPGGGPSEQYF | TGCGCCAGCCGTCCCGGGGGGGGGCCCAGCGAGCAGTACTTC
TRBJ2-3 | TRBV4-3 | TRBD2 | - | CASSLWTSGGLDTQYF | TGCGCCAGCAGCCTCTGGACTAGCGGGGGGTTGGATACGCAGTATTTT
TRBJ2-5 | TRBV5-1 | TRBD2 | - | CASTQTSGTIGTQYF | TGCGCCAGCACCCAAACTTCGGGGACTATTGGGACCCAGTACTTC
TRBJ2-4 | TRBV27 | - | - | CASSLSGAAPDIQYF | TGTGCCAGCAGTTTATCGGGGGCTGCGCCGGACATTCAGTACTTC
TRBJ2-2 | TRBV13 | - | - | CASRPDRNTGELFF | TGTGCCAGCAGGCCGGACAGGAACACCGGGGAGCTGTTTTTT
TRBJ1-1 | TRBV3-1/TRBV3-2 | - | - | CASSPTGYRTEAFF | TGTGCCAGCAGCCCCACAGGGTATCGGACTGAAGCTTTCTTT
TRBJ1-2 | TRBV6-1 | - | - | CASSEAPGVNYGYTF | TGTGCCAGCAGTGAAGCCCCCGGGGTAAACTATGGCTACACCTTC
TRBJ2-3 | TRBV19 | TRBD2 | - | CASKSAGRSTDTQYF | TGTGCCAGTAAATCAGCGGGACGAAGCACAGATACGCAGTATTTT
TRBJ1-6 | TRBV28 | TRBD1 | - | CASSLSPGTENSPLHF | TGTGCCAGCAGTTTATCCCCCGGGACAGAGAATTCACCCCTCCACTTT
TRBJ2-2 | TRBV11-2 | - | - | CASSPGRGASTGELFF | TGTGCCAGCAGCCCAGGGCGGGGCGCGTCCACCGGGGAGCTGTTTTTT
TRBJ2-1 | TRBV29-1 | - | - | CSVERGSSNEQFF | TGCAGCGTTGAGCGAGGGAGTAGCAATGAGCAGTTCTTC
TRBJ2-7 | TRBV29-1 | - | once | CSVCRDSYEQYF | TGCAGCGTTTGCCGAGACTCCTACGAGCAGTACTTC
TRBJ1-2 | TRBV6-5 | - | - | CASFPTGGGDGYTF | TGTGCCAGCTTCCCAACGGGGGGCGGCGATGGCTACACCTTC
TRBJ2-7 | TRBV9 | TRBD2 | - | CASSVGSGSVSYEQYF | TGTGCCAGCAGCGTAGGTAGCGGGAGTGTCTCCTACGAGCAGTACTTC
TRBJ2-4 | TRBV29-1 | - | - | CSVVAANIGIQYF | TGCAGCGTTGTGGCGGCGAATATAGGCATTCAGTACTTC
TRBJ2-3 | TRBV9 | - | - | CASSVATGTQYF | TGTGCCAGCAGCGTAGCTACGGGTACGCAGTATTTT
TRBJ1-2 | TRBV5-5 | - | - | CASSRYAGAGEGYTF | TGTGCCAGCAGCCGCTACGCGGGGGCAGGGGAAGGCTACACCTTC
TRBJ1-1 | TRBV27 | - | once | CASSLSAGLNTEAFF | TGTGCCAGCAGTTTGTCCGCAGGGTTGAACACTGAAGCTTTCTTT
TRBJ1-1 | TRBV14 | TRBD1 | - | CASSQPTGRNTEAFF | TGTGCCAGCAGCCAACCGACAGGGAGGAACACTGAAGCTTTCTTT
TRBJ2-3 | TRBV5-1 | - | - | CASSPGGDGTDTQYF | TGCGCCAGCAGCCCTGGCGGGGATGGCACAGATACGCAGTATTTT
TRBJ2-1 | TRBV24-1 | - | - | CATSERNEQFF | TGTGCCACCAGTGAGAGAAATGAGCAGTTCTTC
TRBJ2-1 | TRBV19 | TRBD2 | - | CASSPPPLRLAEYNEQFF | TGTGCCAGTAGTCCCCCACCCCTACGACTAGCGGAGTACAATGAGCAGTTCTTC
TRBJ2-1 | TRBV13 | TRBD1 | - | CASTPGQAYNEQFF | TGTGCCAGTACACCGGGACAGGCCTACAATGAGCAGTTCTTC
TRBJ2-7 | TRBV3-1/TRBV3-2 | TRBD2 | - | CASSPSLAGTTYEQYF | TGTGCCAGCAGCCCTTCTCTAGCGGGCACGACCTACGAGCAGTACTTC
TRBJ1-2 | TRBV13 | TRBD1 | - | CASSFLDRANYGYTF | TGTGCCAGCAGCTTCTTGGACAGGGCCAACTATGGCTACACCTTC
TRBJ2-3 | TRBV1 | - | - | CTSSQRLDLTDTQYF | TGCACCAGCAGCCAAAGACTCGACCTAACAGATACGCAGTATTTT
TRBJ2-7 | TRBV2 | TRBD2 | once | CASRPLGGVVVYEQYF | TGTGCCAGCAGACCCCTGGGGGGGGTGGTGGTCTACGAGCAGTACTTC
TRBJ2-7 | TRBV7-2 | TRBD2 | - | CASSLKGGSSYEQYF | TGTGCCAGCAGCTTAAAAGGCGGGAGCTCCTACGAGCAGTACTTC
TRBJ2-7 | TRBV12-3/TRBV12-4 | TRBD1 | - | CASSFLTGYEQYF | TGTGCCAGCAGTTTCCTGACAGGGTACGAGCAGTACTTC
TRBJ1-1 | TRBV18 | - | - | CASSLLQGVEAFF | TGTGCCAGCTCACTACTACAGGGTGTCGAAGCTTTCTTT
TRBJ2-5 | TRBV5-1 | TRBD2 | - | CASRGGETQYF | TGCGCCAGCCGGGGAGGGGAGACCCAGTACTTC
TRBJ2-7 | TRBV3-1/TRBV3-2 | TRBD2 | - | CASRLAGGNEQYF | TGTGCCAGTCGACTAGCGGGGGGGAACGAGCAGTACTTC
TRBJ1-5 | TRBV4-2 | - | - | CATAGNNQPQHF | TGTGCCACAGCAGGGAACAATCAGCCCCAGCATTTT
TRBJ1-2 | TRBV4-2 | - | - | CASSQFNWETYGYTF | TGTGCCAGCAGCCAATTTAATTGGGAGACCTATGGCTACACCTTC
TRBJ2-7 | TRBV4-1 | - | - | CASSQGVRSDYEQYF | TGCGCCAGCAGCCAAGGGGTGAGGTCTGACTACGAGCAGTACTTC
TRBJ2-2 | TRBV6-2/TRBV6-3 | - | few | CASSLTGELFF | TGTGCCAGCAGTCTAACCGGGGAGCTGTTTTTT
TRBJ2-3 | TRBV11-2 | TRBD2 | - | CASSLGQGGADTQYF | TGTGCCAGCAGCTTAGGGCAGGGAGGGGCAGATACGCAGTATTTT
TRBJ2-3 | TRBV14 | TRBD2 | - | CASSGGRNTDTQYF | TGTGCCAGCAGTGGCGGGAGAAACACAGATACGCAGTATTTT
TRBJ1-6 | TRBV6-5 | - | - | CASSPTWGESPLHF | TGTGCCAGCAGTCCCACCTGGGGGGAATCACCCCTCCACTTT
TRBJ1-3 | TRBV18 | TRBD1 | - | CASSPEGQGSGNTIYF | TGTGCCAGCTCACCGGAGGGACAGGGGTCTGGAAACACCATATATTTT
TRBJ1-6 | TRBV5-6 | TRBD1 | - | CASSLVGQGGNSPLHF | TGTGCCAGCAGCCTAGTGGGACAGGGAGGTAATTCACCCCTCCACTTT
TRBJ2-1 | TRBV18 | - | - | CASSPWVAASSYNEQFF | TGTGCCAGCTCACCATGGGTAGCAGCGAGCTCCTACAATGAGCAGTTCTTC
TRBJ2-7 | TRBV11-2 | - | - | CASSLVPQNPYEQYF | TGTGCCAGCAGCTTAGTGCCACAGAACCCTTACGAGCAGTACTTC
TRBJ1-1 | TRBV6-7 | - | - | CASSYAGRDMNTEAFF | TGTGCCAGCAGTTACGCCGGCAGAGACATGAACACTGAAGCTTTCTTT
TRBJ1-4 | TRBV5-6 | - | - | CASSWGGGAEKLFF | TGTGCCAGCAGCTGGGGGGGCGGGGCTGAAAAACTGTTTTTT